Below, 21 T cell receptor beta chains from the same sample are listed, as sequenced in a study of blood T cell repertoires in COVID-19. Method: immunoSEQ multiplex PCR; TCRdb's copy keeps in-frame clones and lacks some. The sample holds tens of thousands of clones, about 84% seen once. Sample: peripheral blood. The receptors come from a man aged 60-69 years with acute or convalescent COVID-19.

This chain connects TRBV5-6 to TRBJ2-7; D is perhaps TRBD1 (6 bases). V was pared by 0 bases and J by 3 bases, with 10 bases between. CDR1 is SGHDT, CDR2 YYEEEE, per germline. The CDR3 loop spans 14 amino acids. The CDR3 DNA reads as TGTGCCAGCAGCTTGGACAGGGTGGGCTACGAGCAGTACTTC. Protein product: CASSLDRVGYEQYF. Filled out from reference TRBV5-6 and TRBJ2-7, the complete variable domain reads DAGVTQSPTHLIKTRGQQVTLRCSPKSGHDTVSWYQQALGQGPQFIFQYYEEEERQRGNFPDRFSGHQFPNYSSELNVNALLLGDSALYLCASSLDRVGYEQYFGPGTRLTVT.

J is TRBJ1-2 and V is TRBV4-3; TRBD1 is a possible D gene (6 bases). The CDR3 is 15 amino acids. Between the trimmed V and J ends, which lost 0 bases and 2 bases, there was a span of 10 bases. The germline V gene has CDR1 LGHNA and CDR2 YSLEER. The CDR3 loop is CASSQDSQGNYGYTF. CDR3 nucleotide sequence: TGCGCCAGCAGCCAAGATTCGCAGGGGAACTATGGCTACACCTTC.

V is TRBV11-2 and J is TRBJ2-7; TRBD2 matches at 8 bases. The CDR3 contains 16 residues. Germline V gene sequence: CDR1 SGHAT, CDR2 FQNNGV. Germline trimming cut 4 bases from V and 0 bases from J; bases unmatched to any gene: 8. The CDR3 loop is CASSSQAGASSYEQYF. The CDR3 DNA is TGTGCCAGCAGCTCTCAAGCGGGGGCCTCCTCCTACGAGCAGTACTTC.

The genes are TRBV28 and TRBJ1-6; D remains ambiguous. CDR3 length: 12 residues. The V end was cut by 5 bases, the J end by 7 bases, with 6 bases between. Germline V gives CDR1 MDHEN, CDR2 SYDVKM. CDR3: CASSQANSPLHF. The CDR3 DNA sequence: TGTGCCAGCAGTCAGGCGAATTCACCCCTCCACTTT.

This clone was counted between two and nine times. The chain combines TRBV11-3 with TRBJ2-1; 11 positions agree with TRBD2. Per germline, CDR1 SGHNT and CDR2 YENEEA. Trimming removed 5 bases from V and 4 bases from J; junction bases left unmatched: 4. CDR3 size: 15 residues. The CDR3 protein is CASSQGLAGYNEQFF. CDR3 nucleotides: TGTGCCAGCAGCCAAGGACTAGCGGGTTACAATGAGCAGTTCTTC.

The chain recombines TRBV6-5 with TRBJ1-6, with D unclear. Trimming left V 1 base short and J 6 bases short, with 4 bases between. The CDR3 has 13 residues. Germline V CDR1 and CDR2: MNHEY, SVGAGI. The CDR3 region has the DNA TGTGCCAGCAGTTACTTCAGTAATTCACCCCTCCACTTT. Its protein product is CASSYFSNSPLHF.

This clone was recorded only once. The rearrangement uses TRBV19 and TRBJ1-1, with 7 bases lining up with TRBD1. There are 13 residues in the CDR3. Unmatched junction bases numbered 7, after V lost 6 bases and J lost 6 bases. Germline V gives CDR1 LNHDA, CDR2 SQIVND (reference sequence). In DNA, the CDR3 is TGTGCCAGTAGGACAACCGGGACAGCTGAAGCTTTCTTT. It specifies CASRTTGTAEAFF. Complete variable domain (other parts from reference TRBV19 and TRBJ1-1): DGGITQSPKYLFRKEGQNVTLSCEQNLNHDAMYWYRQDPGQGLRLIYYSQIVNDFQKGDIAEGYSVSREKKESFPLTVTSAQKNPTAFYLCASRTTGTAEAFFGQGTRLTVV.

The chain links TRBV9 to TRBJ1-2, with 10 bases lining up with TRBD1. Germline V gene lookup returns CDR1 SGDLS and CDR2 YYNGEE. The V and J ends lost 4 bases and 6 bases, in that order; junction bases with no gene match: 6. The CDR3 totals 14 residues. This chain's CDR3 is CASSRTGQGNGYTF. The CDR3 bases are TGTGCCAGCAGCCGTACGGGACAGGGGAATGGCTACACCTTC.

The chain is built from TRBV10-3 and TRBJ2-3, with 9 positions matching TRBD2. The germline V gene encodes CDR1 ENHRY and CDR2 SYGVKD. Trimming cost V 6 bases and J 5 bases; bases outside gene matches: 6. The CDR3 covers 14 residues. The CDR3 DNA reads TGTGCCATCAGCCGCGGACTAGCGTTAGATACGCAGTATTTT. Its translation is CAISRGLALDTQYF.

The chain couples TRBV30 to TRBJ2-7, with D tentatively TRBD2 (5 bases). V lost 3 bases and J 3 bases, leaving 12 bases between the germline ends. The CDR3 runs to 13 residues. Per the germline V gene, CDR1 is GTSNPN and CDR2 is SVGIG (reference sequence). Here the CDR3 reads CAWSPDSDYEQYF. The CDR3 coding sequence is TGTGCCTGGAGCCCGGACTCTGACTACGAGCAGTACTTC.

This clone has just one count. The CDR3 region is CASSIGQLNEKLFF. The CDR3 region has the DNA TGTGCCAGCAGCATAGGACAGCTTAATGAAAAACTGTTTTTT. The chain has TRBV5-4 and TRBJ1-4, with D maybe TRBD1 (6 bases). Trimming cost V 4 bases and J 4 bases, with 11 bases left between them. Germline CDR1 is SGHNT and CDR2 is YYREEE (reference sequence). The CDR3 contains 14 residues.

The rearrangement uses TRBV7-2 and TRBJ2-1; D possibly corresponds to TRBD2 (6 bases). There are 16 residues in the CDR3. Trimming cost V 5 bases and J 1 base, with 15 bases left between them. The V gene's germline CDR1 is SGHTA and CDR2 FQGNSA. The CDR3 loop reads CASSPPAGRSYNEQFF. Here the CDR3 DNA reads TGTGCCAGCAGCCCCCCCGCGGGGAGGTCCTACAATGAGCAGTTCTTC.

This clone was seen more than once but under ten times. This rearrangement joins TRBV30 to TRBJ1-5; D may be TRBD1 (6 bases). This CDR3 has 16 residues. Germline assignment: CDR1 GTSNPN and CDR2 SVGIG (reference sequence). V shed 0 bases and J shed 0 bases, with 12 bases lying between them. This CDR3 reads CAWSVPGVYSNQPQHF. For the CDR3, the DNA is TGTGCCTGGAGTGTTCCAGGGGTCTATAGCAATCAGCCCCAGCATTTT.

The rearrangement uses TRBV5-5 and TRBJ2-3; 11 bases are a match to TRBD2. CDR1 is SGHKS and CDR2 is YYEKEE in the germline V gene (reference sequence). V was clipped by 4 bases and J by 4 bases; unmatched bases: 8. The CDR3 covers 16 residues. The CDR3 DNA is TGTGCCAGCAGCGCACTGACTAGCGGGGTTGCAGATACGCAGTATTTT. Translation gives CASSALTSGVADTQYF.

The chain links TRBV10-1 to TRBJ2-5, with D possibly being TRBD2 (7 bases). V was shortened by 1 base and J by 3 bases, with 21 bases between the two germline ends. The CDR3 runs 18 residues. In germline, CDR1 is WNHNN, CDR2 SYGVQD (reference sequence). DNA for the CDR3: TGCGCCAGCAGTGAGTGGGAGGGGGGGCACCCGATAAAAGAGACCCAGTACTTC. The encoded protein is CASSEWEGGHPIKETQYF.

This clone was observed a few times. The V and J genes are TRBV27 and TRBJ1-1; TRBD1 agrees at 7 bases. Germline trimming cut 2 bases from V and 6 bases from J; bases unmatched to any gene: 3. Germline V gene sequence: CDR1 MNHEY, CDR2 SMNVEV (reference sequence). CDR3 length: 13 residues. Written as DNA, the CDR3 is TGTGCCAGCAGTTTACGTGGGACAGCTGAAGCTTTCTTT. This gives the protein CASSLRGTAEAFF.

V and J are TRBV5-6 and TRBJ1-2; TRBD1 agrees at 7 bases. Germline loops: CDR1 SGHDT, CDR2 YYEEEE. The CDR3 is 14 residues long. After removal of 0 bases from V and 7 bases from J, the junction contained 6 bases not matched to a gene. The CDR3 loop is CASSLGGGIIGYTF. The CDR3 nucleotides are TGTGCCAGCAGCTTGGGAGGGGGCATTATTGGCTACACCTTC.

The chain employs TRBV25-1 and TRBJ1-2; 7 bases are a match to TRBD1. The V and J ends lost 2 bases and 4 bases, in that order; junction bases with no gene match: 7. Germline V lookup: CDR1 MGHDK, CDR2 SYGVNS. There are 15 residues in the CDR3. CDR3 protein: CASSEGGAGGYGYTF. The CDR3 region has the DNA TGTGCCAGCAGTGAAGGCGGGGCAGGGGGCTATGGCTACACCTTC.

This rearrangement joins TRBV27 to TRBJ2-3; 10 positions match TRBD2. The germline V gene has CDR1 MNHEY and CDR2 SMNVEV (reference sequence). J was trimmed by 6 bases and V by 3 bases; bases with no gene match: 9. This CDR3 comprises 16 residues. The CDR3 loop is CASSLGAGGRGDTQYF. The DNA for the CDR3 is TGTGCCAGCAGTTTGGGAGCGGGGGGGCGAGGGGATACGCAGTATTTT.

This rearrangement joins TRBV12-3 or TRBV12-4 to TRBJ1-4; D call uncertain. Between the trimmed V and J ends, which lost 3 bases and 8 bases, there was a span of 10 bases. This CDR3 spans 13 amino acids. Here the CDR3 reads CASSFMGREKLFF. The DNA of the CDR3 is TGTGCCAGCAGTTTCATGGGGAGGGAAAAACTGTTTTTT.

The V gene is TRBV29-1, the J gene TRBJ2-5; D may be TRBD1 (6 bases). CDR3 length equals 14 residues. Germline values: CDR1 SQVTM, CDR2 ANQGSEA. V shed 5 bases and J shed 5 bases, with 18 bases lying between them. CDR3 protein: CSVKPSGQSETQYF. The CDR3 coding sequence is TGCAGCGTTAAACCTTCAGGACAGTCCGAGACCCAGTACTTC.